The entry that follows covers one TCR beta chain sequence. Its specificity is unknown. The CDR3 is 12 amino acids. CDR1 is SEHNR and CDR2 is FQNEAQ in the germline V gene (reference sequence). With 7 bases removed from V and 3 bases from J, the gap between germline ends came to 9 bases. Primers included in the PCR were 60 Vbeta and 13 Jbeta primers. Libraries were prepared by immunoSEQ multiplex PCR; TCRdb keeps only in-frame clonotypes and omits some of them. The sample has a few hundred thousand clones, approximately 80% seen once. These data come from a study of cytomegalovirus exposure and HLA in healthy donors. For the study at large: About 85 million unique TCRs from HLA-typed donors were held in an early release of data. Study outcomes and limitations: Listed as cytomegalovirus-associated were more than 150 TCR beta chains. Data from an earlier analysis indicated that most TCR beta V segments were productive either about 87% or about 30% of the time.

The TCR originated in a young woman in good health and CMV-seronegative. The chain recombines TRBV7-9 with TRBJ1-2, with D perhaps TRBD1 (5 bases). Sequenced material: PBMCs. The CDR3 sequence: CASIGGDYGYTF. The CDR3 DNA reads as TGTGCCAGCATCGGAGGGGACTATGGCTACACCTTC.